The T cell receptor beta chain under discussion was sequenced for a study of blood T cell repertoires in COVID-19. Study as a whole: PBMCs, B-cell-depleted T cells, or T cells were the source of the cDNA or gDNA that made up the material.

Germline CDR1 is SNHLY and CDR2 is FYNNEI. The V end lost 7 bases, the J end lost 5 bases, and 17 bases lay between the germline ends. The CDR3 loop spans 14 amino acids. In the authors' workflow: Amplification of reference gene primers was used by the study to estimate nucleated cell counts. Method: immunoSEQ multiplex PCR; TCRdb's copy keeps in-frame clones and lacks some. D and trimming were read from the DNA, whereas the V and J calls and clone size are those reported in that table. Among around 75,000 clones listed, approximately 90% were seen once. The receptor was derived from a human donor in a cohort sampled during active COVID-19. Sample: peripheral blood. V gene TRBV2 combines with J gene TRBJ2-5; D may be TRBD1 (6 bases). CDR3 DNA sequence: TGTGCCAGCACCTGGACAGTTATTGGGGAGACCCAGTACTTC. This sequence encodes CASTWTVIGETQYF.